The clone carrying this TCR beta chain has a handful of counts. J lost 7 bases, V lost 2 bases, and 11 bases had no gene match. The germline gives CDR1 SNHLY, CDR2 FYNNEI. CDR3 length: 17 amino acids. This sample is drawn from a study of blood T cell repertoires in COVID-19. In the study's own analysis: The authors estimated nucleated cell counts from reference gene primer amplification. TCRdb's copy holds only in-frame clones and misses some; the assay was immunoSEQ multiplex PCR. V and J calls plus clone size are reproduced from that table; the DNA served to infer D and trimming. The sample records some 70,000 clones, roughly 89% being singletons.

V usage is TRBV2 and J usage is TRBJ2-1; the match to TRBD2 covers 10 bases. The origin of this receptor is a man aged 25 to 40 with acute or convalescent COVID-19. Sequencing was done on a sample of peripheral blood. This CDR3 is CASSEIFVGLALNEQFF. The CDR3 coding sequence is TGTGCCAGCAGTGAAATTTTCGTGGGACTAGCGTTGAATGAGCAGTTCTTC.